This T cell receptor beta chain was sequenced for a study of T cell responses to AZD1222 COVID-19 vaccine. Study-level points and caveats: The study identified only five to seven AZD1222 recipients as seropositive at baseline. Spike as a whole was targeted by vaccine-associated CD4 TCRs, dominant at 160-218 and 743-854. Repertoire samples came only from after the peak T cell response. Vaccination with two AZD1222 doses was followed by a rise in Spike-specific TCR breadth and depth.

As to this clone: Its target is unknown.

The CDR3 is made up of 14 amino acids. Germline V gives CDR1 ENHRY, CDR2 SYGVKD. The V end was cut by 3 bases, the J end by 5 bases, with 11 bases between. TCRdb's copy holds only in-frame clones and misses some; the assay was immunoSEQ multiplex PCR. The table lists 55,000 to 65,000 clones, approximately 80% of them singletons, with approximately 3.5% in the top ten. This chain links TRBV10-3 with TRBJ1-5; no firm D call. The receptor was derived from an adult who received the AZD1222 COVID-19 vaccine. The material sequenced was peripheral blood, taken 28 days after the second AZD1222 dose. Written as DNA, the CDR3 is TGTGCCATCAGTGAAGGGATCTTGTATCAGCCCCAGCATTTT. Protein product: CAISEGILYQPQHF.